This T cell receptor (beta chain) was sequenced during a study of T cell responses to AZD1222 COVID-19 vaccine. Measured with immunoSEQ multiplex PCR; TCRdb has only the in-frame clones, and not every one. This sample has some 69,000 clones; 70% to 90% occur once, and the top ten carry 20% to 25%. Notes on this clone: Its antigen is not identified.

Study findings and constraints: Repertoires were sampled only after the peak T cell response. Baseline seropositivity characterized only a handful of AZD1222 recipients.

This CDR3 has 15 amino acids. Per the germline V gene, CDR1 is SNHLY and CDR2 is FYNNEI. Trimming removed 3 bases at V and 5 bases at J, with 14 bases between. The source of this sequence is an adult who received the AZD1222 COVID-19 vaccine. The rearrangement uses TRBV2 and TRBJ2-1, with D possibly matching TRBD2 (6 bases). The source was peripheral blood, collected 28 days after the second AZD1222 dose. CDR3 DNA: TGTGCCAGCAGTGAGTTCACGGGGGACCACAATGAGCAGTTCTTC. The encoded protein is CASSEFTGDHNEQFF.